These 20 T cell receptor beta chains share one sample of origin, sequenced in a study of Tregs in tolerant kidney transplant recipients. Data came from immunoSEQ multiplex PCR; TCRdb stores just in-frame clones and leaves some out. Here the sample table reports some 52,000 clones. The sequencing here drew on CD4+ T cells from blood, taken before the transplant. These receptors were collected from a human donor who received a combined kidney and bone marrow transplant.

A note on this clone: Read sequence stops 3 residues before the CDR3 end, and the germline J gene provides the missing end. V gene TRBV19 combines with J gene TRBJ2-1; 10 bases are a match to TRBD2. From germline, CDR1 is LNHDA and CDR2 SQIVND (reference sequence). This CDR3 region has 14 residues. With 5 bases clipped from V and 9 bases from J, the junction kept 7 bases outside the gene matches. The CDR3 protein is CASSYPSGSGEQFF. The CDR3 bases that were read are TGTGCCAGTAGTTATCCTAGCGGGAGCGGTGAG.

The CDR3 bases that were read are TGTGCCAGCTCACCTGTAGCGGGAGTTTGGGGTAATGAG. It yields the protein CASSPVAGVWGNE. The complete CDR3 protein is CASSPVAGVWGNEQFF. The V gene is TRBV18, the J gene TRBJ2-1; 9 nucleotides line up with TRBD2. The read is 3 residues too short to cover the CDR3 end, so that end is filled in from the germline J gene. The trim removed 3 bases at V and 7 bases at J, leaving 10 bases unmatched. CDR3 length: 16 residues. Germline-derived CDR1 and CDR2 are KGHSH and LQKENI.

Comment on this clone: The read halts 3 residues ahead of the CDR3 end, with the missing end drawn from the germline J gene. The chain joins TRBV6-1 to TRBJ1-5; D gene ambiguous. The germline V gene encodes CDR1 MNHNS and CDR2 SASEGT. Trimming cost V 1 base and J 0 bases, with 10 bases left between them. The CDR3 totals 16 residues. The covered CDR3 bases are TGTGCCAGCAGTGAAGGTAATCGGGTTAGCAATCAGCCC. This translates into CASSEGNRVSNQP. The whole CDR3 protein is CASSEGNRVSNQPQHF.

Worth noting for this clone: The observed sequence ends 3 residues before the CDR3 terminus, with the missing tail filled in from the germline J gene. The gene calls are TRBV29-1 and TRBJ2-2, with D perhaps TRBD2 (6 bases). CDR3 size: 14 residues. Germline CDR1 SQVTM, CDR2 ANQGSEA. Trimming pared 3 bases from V and 2 bases from J, leaving 10 bases between. This CDR3 reads CSVESGDNTGELFF. The DNA read from the CDR3 is TGCAGCGTTGAGTCGGGGGATAACACCGGGGAG.

Regarding this clone: With the read ending 3 residues before the CDR3 end, the germline J gene is used to fill in that end. This chain joins TRBV19 and TRBJ1-6; D call uncertain. CDR3 size: 14 residues. Germline lookup yields CDR1 LNHDA and CDR2 SQIVND (reference sequence). V dropped 3 bases and J dropped 10 bases, with 13 bases sitting between them. The CDR3 spells CASSIGGALSPLHF. The sequenced CDR3 bases are TGTGCCAGTAGTATTGGCGGCGCGTTGTCACCC.

In regard to this clone: The read terminates 3 residues ahead of where the CDR3 ends, so the germline J gene completes it. This chain joins TRBV7-2 and TRBJ2-7, with D possibly being TRBD2 (6 bases). Trimming took 5 bases from V and 3 from J, leaving 14 bases between them. This CDR3 comprises 14 residues. CDR1 and CDR2 from the germline V gene are SGHTA and FQGNSA. The DNA read from the CDR3 is TGTGCCAGCAGCCCCCTGGTGGGGGGCTACGAG. Its protein product is CASSPLVGGYE. The entire CDR3 protein reads CASSPLVGGYEQYF.

With regard to this clone: The read is 3 residues too short to cover the CDR3 end, so that end is filled in from the germline J gene. V usage is TRBV6-2 or TRBV6-3 and J usage is TRBJ1-3, with D unclear. V was pared by 2 bases and J by 0 bases, with 11 bases between. The CDR3 totals 16 residues. Germline V gene lookup returns CDR1 MNHEY and CDR2 SVGEGT. The chain's CDR3 is CASSYGHGYSGNTIYF. The DNA read from the CDR3 is TGTGCCAGCAGTTACGGGCACGGATACTCTGGAAACACC.

Comments on this clone: The read finishes 3 residues shy of the CDR3 end, and the germline J gene is used to complete it. The chain links TRBV5-1 to TRBJ2-1; D could derive from TRBD1 or TRBD2 (5 bases each). Germline V gives CDR1 SGHRS, CDR2 YFSETQ. CDR3 size: 15 residues. V was shortened by 0 bases and J by 0 bases, with 7 bases between the two germline ends. CDR3 DNA, as far as it was read: TGCGCCAGCAGCTTGGAGGGGAGCTCCTACAATGAG. It specifies CASSLEGSSYNE. The complete CDR3 reads CASSLEGSSYNEQFF. The full variable domain, its missing parts supplied by reference TRBV5-1 and TRBJ2-1, is KAGVTQTPRYLIKTRGQQVTLSCSPISGHRSVSWYQQTPGQGLQFLFEYFSETQRNKGNFPGRFSGRQFSNSRSEMNVSTLELGDSALYLCASSLEGSSYNEQFFGPGTRLTVL.

A note on this clone: The CDR3 goes on 3 residues after the read ends, and that part is filled in from the germline J gene. This sequence joins TRBV19 and TRBJ1-6; a possible D gene is TRBD1 (6 bases). CDR1 is LNHDA, CDR2 SQIVND, per germline (reference sequence). Trimming cost V 4 bases and J 3 bases, with 16 bases left between them. The CDR3 totals 17 residues. The covered CDR3 bases are TGTGCCAGTAGTAGGGGGAAGACAGGTTTCTATAATTCACCC. Amino acid sequence: CASSRGKTGFYNSP. The entire CDR3 protein reads CASSRGKTGFYNSPLHF.

About this clone itself: The DNA ends 3 residues before the CDR3 does, and the rest of the CDR3 is filled in from the germline J gene. The rearrangement uses TRBV18 and TRBJ2-1; perhaps TRBD2 as D (6 bases). Looked up from germline, CDR1 is KGHSH and CDR2 is LQKENI. This CDR3 has 15 residues. V was shortened by 5 bases and J by 0 bases, with 11 bases between the two germline ends. The chain's CDR3 is CASSGAGPSYNEQFF. The CDR3 DNA, read in part, is TGTGCCAGCTCAGGGGCGGGGCCCTCCTACAATGAG.

On this clone: The DNA ends 3 residues before the CDR3 does, and the rest of the CDR3 is filled in from the germline J gene. The chain links TRBV6-2 or TRBV6-3 to TRBJ2-7; 8 bases match TRBD2. V shed 7 bases, J shed 5 bases, and the junction held 13 bases outside the gene matches. CDR3 length: 15 residues. Germline loops: CDR1 MNHEY, CDR2 SVGEGT. The CDR3 bases that were read are TGTGCCAGCAAAAAAGGGGGACTAGAGGTAAACGAG. As protein: CASKKGGLEVNE. The entire CDR3 protein reads CASKKGGLEVNEQYF.

About this clone itself: The observed sequence ends 3 residues before the CDR3 terminus, with the missing tail filled in from the germline J gene. V gene TRBV18 combines with J gene TRBJ2-1, with 7 positions matching TRBD1. Germline CDR1 KGHSH, CDR2 LQKENI. The CDR3 is made up of 13 amino acids. V trimming: 4 bases; J trimming: 5 bases; junction bases outside the gene matches: 2. The CDR3 reads CASSRGQNNEQFF. The DNA read from the CDR3 is TGTGCCAGCTCACGGGGACAGAACAATGAG.

In regard to this clone: Coverage ceases 3 residues before the CDR3 finishes, and the germline J gene fills in the end. This sequence joins TRBV5-6 and TRBJ2-7; 8 positions agree with TRBD1. Germline V CDR1 and CDR2: SGHDT, YYEEEE. The CDR3 is 15 amino acids. V dropped 0 bases and J dropped 3; count of bases not matched to a gene: 5. The CDR3 here is CASSLGQGRVYEQYF. The CDR3 bases that were read are TGTGCCAGCAGCTTGGGACAGGGGAGAGTCTACGAG.

A word on this clone: The read terminates 3 residues ahead of where the CDR3 ends, so the germline J gene completes it. The chain employs TRBV5-1 and TRBJ1-2, with 7 bases aligning to TRBD1. This CDR3 contains 14 residues. CDR1 and CDR2 (germline): SGHRS, YFSETQ. Trimming took 1 base from V and 1 from J; bases not matched to a gene: 1. Here the CDR3 reads CASSLWDSNYGYTF. The DNA read from the CDR3 is TGCGCCAGCAGCTTGTGGGACAGTAACTATGGC.

Of note for this clone: A read error may account for a junction end that differs from germline. Read coverage stops 3 residues before the CDR3 terminus; the germline J gene supplies the remainder. This chain joins TRBV30 and TRBJ2-7, with 7 bases matching TRBD2. The CDR3 has 12 amino acids. Germline-derived CDR1 and CDR2 are GTSNPN and SVGIG (reference sequence). The CDR3 here is CARRLAAYEQYF. The part of the CDR3 DNA that was read is TGTGCCCGGAGGCTAGCGGCTTACGAG.

As concerns this clone: The read finishes 3 residues shy of the CDR3 end, and the germline J gene is used to complete it. This chain connects TRBV7-2 to TRBJ1-5; 7 nucleotides align to TRBD1. Germline V gene sequence: CDR1 SGHTA, CDR2 FQGNSA. The ends lost 0 bases at V and 0 bases at J; junction bases unmatched: 8. This CDR3 is built from 18 residues. The sequenced part of the CDR3 DNA is TGTGCCAGCAGCTTAGCGCAGGGGGGTTCTCTTAGCAATCAGCCC. The encoded protein is CASSLAQGGSLSNQP. The CDR3, in full, reads CASSLAQGGSLSNQPQHF.

About this clone: Coverage ceases 3 residues before the CDR3 finishes, and the germline J gene fills in the end. The chain links TRBV29-1 to TRBJ1-1; D not resolved. The V end was cut by 4 bases, the J end by 6 bases, with 6 bases between. This CDR3 contains 10 residues. Germline CDR1 is SQVTM and CDR2 is ANQGSEA. Incomplete CDR3 DNA: TGCAGCGTTGCCCCCGCTGAA. It yields the protein CSVAPAE. The complete CDR3 sequence is CSVAPAEAFF.

For this clone: The read finishes 3 residues shy of the CDR3 end, and the germline J gene is used to complete it. J is TRBJ2-3 and V is TRBV29-1; TRBD1 matches 7 bases. Germline loops: CDR1 SQVTM, CDR2 ANQGSEA. CDR3 length: 14 residues. V lost 4 bases, J lost 3 bases, and 7 bases stayed unmatched. The CDR3 reads CSVAYRGRTDTQYF. CDR3 DNA (partial): TGCAGCGTTGCGTACAGGGGAAGGACAGATACG.

On this clone itself: The read comes to an end 3 residues before the CDR3 does, leaving the germline J gene to fill in the end. The chain recombines TRBV20-1 with TRBJ2-2; 7 bases agree with TRBD1. Germline loops: CDR1 DFQATT, CDR2 SNEGSKA (reference sequence). The CDR3 totals 14 residues. V lost 1 base to trimming and J lost 4 bases; unmatched junction nucleotides: 3. CDR3: CSARGQGLTGELFF. The sequenced CDR3 bases are TGCAGTGCTAGAGGACAGGGCCTCACCGGGGAG.

About this clone: The read ends 3 residues early relative to the CDR3; the germline J gene fills the gap. The rearrangement uses TRBV7-2 and TRBJ2-5; 9 bases map to TRBD2. V lost 11 bases, J lost 1 base, and 8 bases stayed unmatched. Germline lookup yields CDR1 SGHTA and CDR2 FQGNSA. This CDR3 has 14 amino acids. CDR3 DNA (partial): TGTGCCGCTCAACTAGCGGGCCGCCAAGAGACC. Translation: CAAQLAGRQET. The complete CDR3 reads CAAQLAGRQETQYF.